This entry lists 3 T cell receptor beta chains sequenced from one sample in a study of technical replicates of blood from a few donors. Some clones are missing from TCRdb's copy, which holds only in-frame ones; the method was immunoSEQ multiplex PCR. Among tens of thousands of clones listed, more than 70% were seen once. The sample comprised PBMCs. These receptors came from a human donor in good health. Some clones in this sample may be carry-over from other donors' samples.

The chain uses TRBV7-8 and TRBJ1-5; D not resolved. The CDR3 consists of 13 residues. Germline-derived CDR1 and CDR2 are SGHVS and FQNEAQ. V was shortened by 1 base and J by 3 bases, with 4 bases between the two germline ends. The DNA of the CDR3 is TGTGCCAGCAGCTTAGTTAACAATCAGCCCCAGCATTTT. Its translation: CASSLVNNQPQHF.

The chain has TRBV14 and TRBJ2-7; maybe TRBD2 (6 bases). The CDR3 sequence is 15 residues long. Germline lookup yields CDR1 SGHDN and CDR2 FVKESK. The ends were cut back, 1 base at V and 0 bases at J, with 10 bases in the middle. Written as DNA, the CDR3 is TGTGCCAGCAGCCAAGTTATTAGCGGCTCCTACGAGCAGTACTTC. It translates to CASSQVISGSYEQYF.

The chain has TRBV7-2 and TRBJ2-3, with D perhaps TRBD2 (7 bases). CDR3 length: 15 amino acids. The germline V gene encodes CDR1 SGHTA and CDR2 FQGNSA. The germline V and J ends were trimmed by 5 bases and 8 bases, with 20 bases remaining between them. DNA for the CDR3: TGTGCCAGCAGCGCAACACGGGGGGCCTCGGGTACGCAGTATTTT. Residues: CASSATRGASGTQYF.